The 13 T cell receptor beta chains reported below all come from one sample, sequenced in a study of cytomegalovirus exposure and HLA in healthy donors. A multiplex PCR was run with 60 Vbeta primers and 13 Jbeta primers. Profiling relied on immunoSEQ multiplex PCR, and the TCRdb table lists in-frame clones only, not all of them. The sample yields roughly 150,000 clones, over 80% seen once. Sequencing was performed on PBMCs. These receptors were taken from a male donor in good health and CMV-seronegative.

The chain is built from TRBV5-4 and TRBJ2-7; 7 bases are a match to TRBD1. The CDR3 extends over 15 amino acids. Per the germline V gene, CDR1 is SGHNT and CDR2 is YYREEE (reference sequence). V shed 3 bases, J shed 2 bases, and the junction held 8 bases outside the gene matches. The CDR3 coding sequence is TGTGCCAGCAGCTCCTCCGGGACAGTTACCTACGAGCAGTACTTC. It yields the protein CASSSSGTVTYEQYF.

The chain carries TRBV5-8 and TRBJ1-1; 8 nucleotides line up with TRBD1. The CDR3 sequence is 15 residues long. V was clipped by 4 bases and J by 3 bases; unmatched bases: 8. Germline V CDR1 and CDR2: SGHTS, YDEGEE. CDR3 in amino acids: CASSQDRAGYTEAFF. Written as DNA, the CDR3 is TGTGCCAGCAGCCAGGACAGGGCGGGCTACACTGAAGCTTTCTTT.

V and J are TRBV6-5 and TRBJ2-3; D possibly corresponds to TRBD2 (6 bases). Germline CDR1 is MNHEY and CDR2 is SVGAGI. Trimming cost V 6 bases and J 0 bases, with 10 bases left between them. This CDR3 spans 14 amino acids. CDR3: CASRRGTSTDTQYF. CDR3 coding DNA: TGTGCCAGCAGACGGGGGACTAGCACAGATACGCAGTATTTT.

The genes are TRBV18 and TRBJ1-5; D not certain. The length of the CDR3 is 13 residues. Between the trimmed V and J ends, which lost 5 bases and 0 bases, there was a span of 5 bases. Germline V CDR1 and CDR2: KGHSH, LQKENI. The CDR3 sequence: CASSEHSNQPQHF. The DNA for the CDR3 is TGTGCCAGCTCAGAACATAGCAATCAGCCCCAGCATTTT. Together with reference TRBV18 and TRBJ1-5, the CDR3 gives the full variable domain: NAGVMQNPRHLVRRRGQEARLRCSPMKGHSHVYWYRQLPEEGLKFMVYLQKENIIDESGMPKERFSAEFPKEGPSILRIQQVVRGDSAAYFCASSEHSNQPQHFGDGTRLSIL.

J is TRBJ1-2 and V is TRBV6-5; D might be TRBD1 (5 bases). V was cut by 0 bases and J by 7 bases, with 9 bases left in between. In germline, CDR1 is MNHEY, CDR2 SVGAGI. The CDR3 covers 13 residues. CDR3 DNA: TGTGCCAGCAGTTACTCCCGCGGGGGTGGCTACACCTTC. Protein: CASSYSRGGGYTF.

V gene TRBV5-6 combines with J gene TRBJ2-2; D is unclear. The CDR3 is 15 amino acids. Germline assignment: CDR1 SGHDT and CDR2 YYEEEE. V lost 4 bases and J lost 0, with 10 bases in between. The chain's CDR3 is CASSRWAANTGELFF. The DNA of the CDR3 is TGTGCCAGCAGCCGTTGGGCCGCGAACACCGGGGAGCTGTTTTTT.

V and J are TRBV7-6 and TRBJ2-2; possibly TRBD1 for D (6 bases). With 4 bases removed from V and 6 bases from J, the gap between germline ends came to 12 bases. The CDR3 is 14 amino acids. Germline values: CDR1 SGHVS, CDR2 FNYEAQ. The CDR3 loop is CASSSWTVSGELFF. CDR3 coding DNA: TGTGCCAGCAGCTCCTGGACAGTCTCCGGGGAGCTGTTTTTT.

This sequence joins TRBV5-6 and TRBJ1-1, with unresolved D. Germline V lookup: CDR1 SGHDT, CDR2 YYEEEE. Trimming took 4 bases from V and 0 from J, leaving 10 bases between them. The CDR3 is made up of 14 amino acids. CDR3 nucleotide sequence: TGTGCCAGCAGCCTGTTAACAGTGAACACTGAAGCTTTCTTT. Protein: CASSLLTVNTEAFF. Full variable domain (missing parts from reference TRBV5-6 and TRBJ1-1): DAGVTQSPTHLIKTRGQQVTLRCSPKSGHDTVSWYQQALGQGPQFIFQYYEEEERQRGNFPDRFSGHQFPNYSSELNVNALLLGDSALYLCASSLLTVNTEAFFGQGTRLTVV.

The chain couples TRBV6-5 to TRBJ1-4; 8 nucleotides match TRBD1. Germline CDR1 and CDR2: MNHEY and SVGAGI. The CDR3 has 15 residues. Germline trimming cut 8 bases from V and 3 bases from J; bases unmatched to any gene: 8. The CDR3 DNA sequence: TGTGCCAGCCGAGGACAGGGAGGTTCTAATGAAAAACTGTTTTTT. It translates to CASRGQGGSNEKLFF.

The chain has TRBV15 and TRBJ2-5, with D maybe TRBD2 (5 bases). V lost 0 bases and J 5 bases, leaving 13 bases between the germline ends. This CDR3 spans 15 amino acids. Germline loops: CDR1 LNHNV, CDR2 YYDKDF (reference sequence). The CDR3 DNA is TGTGCCACCAGCAGAGACTTGGGGAGAGTGGAGACCCAGTACTTC. Translating gives CATSRDLGRVETQYF. The full variable domain, in which reference TRBV15 and TRBJ2-5 provide the parts outside the CDR3, is DAMVIQNPRYQVTQFGKPVTLSCSQTLNHNVMYWYQQKSSQAPKLLFHYYDKDFNNEADTPDNFQSRRPNTSFCFLDIRSPGLGDTAMYLCATSRDLGRVETQYFGPGTRLLVL.

The chain has TRBV30 and TRBJ1-1; D is uncertain. This CDR3 is built from 14 residues. The V end lost 0 bases, the J end lost 0 bases, and 8 bases lay between the germline ends. Germline values: CDR1 GTSNPN, CDR2 SVGIG (reference sequence). The CDR3 loop reads CAWSVQRMNTEAFF. The CDR3 DNA is TGTGCCTGGAGTGTACAGAGAATGAACACTGAAGCTTTCTTT.

Only one count was recorded for this clone. The chain's CDR3 is CASSLQGDNQPQHF. For the CDR3, the DNA is TGTGCCAGCAGTTTACAGGGGGACAATCAGCCCCAGCATTTT. The V and J genes are TRBV27 and TRBJ1-5, with 7 bases fitting TRBD1. Germline assignment: CDR1 MNHEY and CDR2 SMNVEV (reference sequence). The junction had 1 base not matched to a gene; V was cut back by 2 bases and J by 3 bases. CDR3 size: 14 residues.

This clone occurred once. This chain connects TRBV2 to TRBJ2-2, with no clear D. Trimming took off 6 bases at V and 2 bases at J, with 10 bases between the two ends. Germline CDR1 reads SNHLY; CDR2 reads FYNNEI. This CDR3 has 14 amino acids. The CDR3 loop reads CASSVNRNTGELFF. CDR3 DNA sequence: TGTGCCAGCAGCGTAAACAGAAACACCGGGGAGCTGTTTTTT.